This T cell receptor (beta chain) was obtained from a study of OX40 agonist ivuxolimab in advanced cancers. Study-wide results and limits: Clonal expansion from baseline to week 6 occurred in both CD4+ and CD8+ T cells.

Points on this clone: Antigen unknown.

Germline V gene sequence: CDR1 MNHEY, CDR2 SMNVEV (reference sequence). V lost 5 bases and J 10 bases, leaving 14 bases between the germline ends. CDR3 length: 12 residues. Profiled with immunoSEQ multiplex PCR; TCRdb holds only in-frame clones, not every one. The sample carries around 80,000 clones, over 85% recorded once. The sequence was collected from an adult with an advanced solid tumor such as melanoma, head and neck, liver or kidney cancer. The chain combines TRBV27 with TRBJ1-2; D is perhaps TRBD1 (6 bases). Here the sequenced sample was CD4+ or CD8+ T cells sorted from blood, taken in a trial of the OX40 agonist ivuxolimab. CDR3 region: CASSGLQGPYTF. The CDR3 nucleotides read TGTGCCAGCAGTGGACTACAGGGCCCCTACACCTTC.